The source of this T cell receptor beta chain is a study (dated by TCRdb to 2016 to 2017). Background for the entire study: Human CD8+ TCR repertoires recognizing immunodominant viral antigens were characterized by means of sequence and structural analyses. Here is what the overall study found, with its caveats: Reports indicated that CD8+ TCR repertoires specific to different immunodominant viral antigens were highly diverse and distinct from one another.

This clonotype is large (0.1 to 1%) in terms of sample share. Its antigen is currently not known. No quality values exist for individual bases; no much larger clone is one base distant. The instrument was an Illumina HiSeq 2500. Through fastp at Q25 and MiXCR, TCRdb rebuilt clones from the public reads, retaining in-frame beta chains. Identical CDR3 protein sequences are pooled into one entry, listed with their most common genes and DNA. In this sample's table one finds 60 to 95 distinct CDR3 sequences. V sheds 2 bases and J sheds 7 bases, leaving 18 bases between their ends. Looking up the germline V gene (reference sequence) yields CDR1 SEHNR and CDR2 FQNEAQ. Measured from the cysteine to the phenylalanine, the CDR3 is 16 residues long. Solely the CDR3 DNA is kept, with 48 bases framed from the first base.

The clonotype comes from a female donor. Sequencing was done on a sample of CD8+ T cells (not recorded whether cultured). The rearrangement combines TRBV7-9 with TRBJ1-5, with TRBD1 as a weak D call on 5 bases. CDR3 sequence: CASSLSLVGPHQPQHF. In nucleotide form, the sequence is TGTGCCAGCAGCTTATCGTTGGTGGGGCCCCACCAGCCCCAGCATTTT. Beyond the CDR3, the reference TRBV7-9 and TRBJ1-5 genes provide the residues; the full variable domain reads: DTGVSQNPRHKITKRGQNVTFRCDPISEHNRLYWYRQTLGQGPEFLTYFQNEAQLEKSRLLSDRFSAERPKGSFSTLEIQRTEQGDSAMYLCASSLSLVGPHQPQHFGDGTRLSIL.